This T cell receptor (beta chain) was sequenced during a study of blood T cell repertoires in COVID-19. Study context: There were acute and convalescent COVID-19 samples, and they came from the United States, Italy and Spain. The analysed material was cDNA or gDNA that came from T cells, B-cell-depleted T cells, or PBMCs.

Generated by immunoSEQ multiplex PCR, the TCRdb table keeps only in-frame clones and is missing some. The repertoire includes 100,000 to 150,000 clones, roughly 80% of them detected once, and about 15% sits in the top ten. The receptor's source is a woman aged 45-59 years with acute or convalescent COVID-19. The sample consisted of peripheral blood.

The CDR3 DNA reads as TGTGCCAGCAGCATGGGACTGTGGGATTCACCCCTCCACTTT. This codes for CASSMGLWDSPLHF. The chain is built from TRBV7-9 and TRBJ1-6; tentative D call: TRBD1 (5 bases). The germline CDR1 and CDR2 sequences are SEHNR and FQNEAQ (reference sequence). This CDR3 is 14 amino acids long. V lost 5 bases and J 8 bases, leaving 13 bases between the germline ends.